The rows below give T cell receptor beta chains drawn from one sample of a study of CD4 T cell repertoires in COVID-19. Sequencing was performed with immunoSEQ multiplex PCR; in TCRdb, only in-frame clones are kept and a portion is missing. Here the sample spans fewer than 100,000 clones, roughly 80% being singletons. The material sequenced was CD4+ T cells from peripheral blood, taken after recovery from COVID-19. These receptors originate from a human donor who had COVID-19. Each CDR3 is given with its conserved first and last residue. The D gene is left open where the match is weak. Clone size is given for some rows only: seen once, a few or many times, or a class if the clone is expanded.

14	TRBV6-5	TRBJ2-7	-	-	TGTGCCAGCAGGCGTGGGGCAGGCTCCTACGAGCAGTACTTC	CASRRGAGSYEQYF
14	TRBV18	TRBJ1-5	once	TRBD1	TGTGCCAGCTCACCTGACAGGGGCTATCAGCCCCAGCATTTT	CASSPDRGYQPQHF
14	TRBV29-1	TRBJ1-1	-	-	TGCAGCGTTGGAGTCAGGGTCGAGGGCACTGAAGCTTTCTTT	CSVGVRVEGTEAFF
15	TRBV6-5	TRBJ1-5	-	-	TGTGCCAGCAGTTACCCCCCTCCGGGAGGGCAGCCCCAGCATTTT	CASSYPPPGGQPQHF
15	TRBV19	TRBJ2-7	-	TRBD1	TGTGCCAGTAGACCGGGACAGGGAGTACCCTACGAGCAGTACTTC	CASRPGQGVPYEQYF
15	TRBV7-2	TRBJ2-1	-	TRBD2	TGTGCCAGCAGCCCCTTAGCGGGGGTGTACAATGAGCAGTTCTTC	CASSPLAGVYNEQFF
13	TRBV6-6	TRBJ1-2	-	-	TGTGCCAGCAGTCCCGGGGCTAACTATGGCTACACCTTC	CASSPGANYGYTF
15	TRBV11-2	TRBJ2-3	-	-	TGTGCCAGCAGCTTACAGGCAACTAGCACAGATACGCAGTATTTT	CASSLQATSTDTQYF
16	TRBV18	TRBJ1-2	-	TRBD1	TGTGCCAGCTCCCAGAACGCCGGGACAGCCTTCCACGGCTACACCTTC	CASSQNAGTAFHGYTF
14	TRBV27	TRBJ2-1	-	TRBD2	TGTGCCAGCAGGCGGACTAGCGGTTACAATGAGCAGTTCTTC	CASRRTSGYNEQFF
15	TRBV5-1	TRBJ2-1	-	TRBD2	TGCGCCAGCAGCTCCTGGACTAGCGGACCCAATGAGCAGTTCTTC	CASSSWTSGPNEQFF
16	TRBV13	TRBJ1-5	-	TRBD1	TGTGCCAGCAGCAACTCCCGGACAGGGAGCAATCAGCCCCAGCATTTT	CASSNSRTGSNQPQHF
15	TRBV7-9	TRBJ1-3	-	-	TGTGCCAGCAGTTGGGGCCTTGGTACCGGAAACACCATATATTTT	CASSWGLGTGNTIYF
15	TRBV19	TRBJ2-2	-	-	TGTGCCAGTAGTGTCATCCAGAAGAGAACCGGGGAGCTGTTTTTT	CASSVIQKRTGELFF
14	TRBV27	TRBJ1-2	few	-	TGTGCCAGCAGTTTAGGTAGACCTAACTATGGCTACACCTTC	CASSLGRPNYGYTF
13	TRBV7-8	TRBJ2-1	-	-	TGTGCCAGCAGCCCCGCGATCGTCAATGAGCAGTTCTTC	CASSPAIVNEQFF
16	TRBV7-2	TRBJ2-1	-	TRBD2	TGTGCCAGCAGCTTAGCGCTGACTAGCGGGGGGGCACGGCAGTTCTTC	CASSLALTSGGARQFF
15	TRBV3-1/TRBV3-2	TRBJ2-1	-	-	TGTGCCAGCAGCCAAGGGACTATCTCCTACAATGAGCAGTTCTTC	CASSQGTISYNEQFF
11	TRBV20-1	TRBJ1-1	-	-	TGCAGTGCTAAGGGGTACACTGAAGCTTTCTTT	CSAKGYTEAFF
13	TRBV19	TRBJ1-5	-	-	TGTGCCAGTAGTCAGGGTAAAGGTCAGCCCCAGCATTTT	CASSQGKGQPQHF
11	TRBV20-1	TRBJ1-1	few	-	TGCAGCCCCAGGCCTAACACTGAAGCTTTCTTT	CSPRPNTEAFF
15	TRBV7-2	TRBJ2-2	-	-	TGTGCCAGCAGCTTAGTGCAGGGTCGCCCCGGGGAGCTGTTTTTT	CASSLVQGRPGELFF
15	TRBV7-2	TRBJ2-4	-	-	TGTGCCAGCAGCTTAGAGAGTGGGCCCCAAAACATTCAGTACTTC	CASSLESGPQNIQYF
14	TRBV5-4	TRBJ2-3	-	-	TGTGCCAGCAACCCTACCCGAGACGCAGATACGCAGTATTTT	CASNPTRDADTQYF
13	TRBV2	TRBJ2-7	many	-	TGTGCCCGCCAGGAGGATACTGGCTACGAGCAGTACTTC	CARQEDTGYEQYF
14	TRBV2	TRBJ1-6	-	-	TGTGCCAGCAGTGTCAGGGGCCGGAATTCACCCCTCCACTTT	CASSVRGRNSPLHF
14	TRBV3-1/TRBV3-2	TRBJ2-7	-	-	TGTGCCAGCAGCCAAGTAGCGTTAAGCTACGAGCAGTACTTC	CASSQVALSYEQYF
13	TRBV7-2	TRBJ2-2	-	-	TGTGCCAGCAGCTTAACGAACACCGGGGAGCTGTTTTTT	CASSLTNTGELFF
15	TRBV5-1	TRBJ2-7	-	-	TGCGCCAGCAGCGTAATTTCAGGGGGGGGCGGCGAGCAGTACTTC	CASSVISGGGGEQYF
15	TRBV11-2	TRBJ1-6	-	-	TGTGCCAGCAGCTTAGGGGGCGCGAAATACTCACCCCTCCACTTT	CASSLGGAKYSPLHF
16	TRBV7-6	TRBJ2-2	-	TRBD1	TGTGCCAGCAGCTTGACGGGACAGGGGGCAGGCGGGGAGCTGTTTTTT	CASSLTGQGAGGELFF
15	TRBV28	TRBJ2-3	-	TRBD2	TGTGCCAGCACCTTGGAGGCGGGAGATAAAGATACGCAGTATTTT	CASTLEAGDKDTQYF
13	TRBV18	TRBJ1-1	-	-	TGTGCCAGCTCAAGGACTGGGAACACTGAAGCTTTCTTT	CASSRTGNTEAFF
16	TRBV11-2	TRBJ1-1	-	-	TGTGCCAGCAGCCAGGAGGGGAGGGTTGGTGGGACTGAAGCTTTCTTT	CASSQEGRVGGTEAFF
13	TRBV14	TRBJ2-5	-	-	TGTGCCAGCAGCCAAGAAGTGCTGGGGACCCAGTACTTC	CASSQEVLGTQYF
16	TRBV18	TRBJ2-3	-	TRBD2	TGTGCCAGCTCAACCGGGGGGGATACTAGCACAGATACGCAGTATTTT	CASSTGGDTSTDTQYF
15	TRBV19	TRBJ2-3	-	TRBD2	TGTGCCAGTAGTATAGGAGCGGGAGGCACAGATACGCAGTATTTT	CASSIGAGGTDTQYF
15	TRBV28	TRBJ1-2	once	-	TGTGCCAGCAGTCCCCGGGGGGGCACTAACTATGGCTACACCTTC	CASSPRGGTNYGYTF
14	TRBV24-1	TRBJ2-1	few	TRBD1	TGTGCCACCAGTGAGGGACAGGGGATCGATGAGCAGTTCTTC	CATSEGQGIDEQFF
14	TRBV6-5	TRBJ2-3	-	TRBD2	TGTGCCAGCCATACTAGCGGGGGAACAGATACGCAGTATTTT	CASHTSGGTDTQYF
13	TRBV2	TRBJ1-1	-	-	TGTGCCAGCAACATCTGGACGGGGGCTGAAGCTTTCTTT	CASNIWTGAEAFF
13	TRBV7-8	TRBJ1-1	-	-	TGTGCCAGCAGCACGCGCGGGGGGGTTGGAGCTTTCTTT	CASSTRGGVGAFF
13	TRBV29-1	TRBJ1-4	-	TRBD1	TGCAGCGTCCAGACAGGGTCTAATGAAAAACTGTTTTTT	CSVQTGSNEKLFF
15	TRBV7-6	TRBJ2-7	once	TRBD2	TGTGCCAGCAGCTTAGCCGGACTAGCGGGCTACGAGCAGTACTTC	CASSLAGLAGYEQYF
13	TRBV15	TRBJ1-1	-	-	TGTGCCACCACCCCGGACAGATCGGCTGAAGCTTTCTTT	CATTPDRSAEAFF
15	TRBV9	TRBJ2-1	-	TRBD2	TGTGCCAGCAGCGTAATAGCGGGACCATACAATGAGCAGTTCTTC	CASSVIAGPYNEQFF
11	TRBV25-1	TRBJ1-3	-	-	TGTGCCAGCAGTGGCGGCAACACCATATATTTT	CASSGGNTIYF
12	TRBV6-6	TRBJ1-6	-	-	TGTGCCAGCAGCAACGCTAATTCACCCCTCCACTTT	CASSNANSPLHF
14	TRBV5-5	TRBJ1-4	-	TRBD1	TGTGCCAGCAGCTCAGGGGGGACTAATGAAAAACTGTTTTTT	CASSSGGTNEKLFF
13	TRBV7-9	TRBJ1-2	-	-	TGTGCCAGCAGCCCCCCGGGTGGTTATGGCTACACCTTC	CASSPPGGYGYTF